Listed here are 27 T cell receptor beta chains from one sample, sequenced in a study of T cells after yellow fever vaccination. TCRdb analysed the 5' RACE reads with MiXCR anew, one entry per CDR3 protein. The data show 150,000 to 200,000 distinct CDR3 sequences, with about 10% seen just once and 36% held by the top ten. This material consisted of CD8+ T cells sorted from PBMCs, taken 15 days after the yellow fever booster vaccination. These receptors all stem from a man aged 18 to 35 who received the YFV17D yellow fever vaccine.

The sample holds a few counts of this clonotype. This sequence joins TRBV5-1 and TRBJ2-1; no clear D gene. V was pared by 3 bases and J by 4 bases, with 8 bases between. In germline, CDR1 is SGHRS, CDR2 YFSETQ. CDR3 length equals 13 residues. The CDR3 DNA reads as TGCGCCAGCAGCTCAGACGGATACAATGAGCAGTTCTTC. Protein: CASSSDGYNEQFF.

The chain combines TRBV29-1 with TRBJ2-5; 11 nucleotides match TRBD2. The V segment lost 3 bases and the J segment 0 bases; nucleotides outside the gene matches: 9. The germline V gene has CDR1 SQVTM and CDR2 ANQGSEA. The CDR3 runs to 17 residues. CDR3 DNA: TGCAGCGTTGATGGGCTAGCGGGGGGCGAGTACCAAGAGACCCAGTACTTC. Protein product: CSVDGLAGGEYQETQYF. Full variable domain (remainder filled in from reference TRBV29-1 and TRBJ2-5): SAVISQKPSRDICQRGTSLTIQCQVDSQVTMMFWYRQQPGQSLTLIATANQGSEATYESGFVIDKFPISRPNLTFSTLTVSNMSPEDSSIYLCSVDGLAGGEYQETQYFGPGTRLLVL.

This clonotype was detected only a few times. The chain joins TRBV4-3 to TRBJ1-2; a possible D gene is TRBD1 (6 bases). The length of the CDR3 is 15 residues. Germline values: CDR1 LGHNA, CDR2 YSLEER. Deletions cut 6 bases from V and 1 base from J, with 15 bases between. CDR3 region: CASSHDRKNNYGYTF. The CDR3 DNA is TGCGCCAGCAGTCACGACAGGAAAAATAACTATGGCTACACCTTC.

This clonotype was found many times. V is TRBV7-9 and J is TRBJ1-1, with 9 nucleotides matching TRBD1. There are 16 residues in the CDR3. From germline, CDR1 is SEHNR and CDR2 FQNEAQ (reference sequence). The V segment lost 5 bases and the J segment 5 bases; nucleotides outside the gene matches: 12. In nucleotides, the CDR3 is TGTGCCAGCAGCCTTATAACAGGGGGCTCCCGGACTGAAGCTTTCTTT. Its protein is CASSLITGGSRTEAFF.

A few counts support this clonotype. In DNA, the CDR3 is TGTGCCAGCAGCCTCCGATCCCGGACTAGCGGGGGGGCCAATGAGCAGTTCTTC. Its protein is CASSLRSRTSGGANEQFF. The chain joins TRBV7-2 to TRBJ2-1, with 15 bases lining up with TRBD2. Trimming removed 5 bases from V and 6 bases from J; junction bases left unmatched: 11. The CDR3 loop spans 18 amino acids. In germline, CDR1 is SGHTA, CDR2 FQGNSA.

The CDR3 coding sequence is TGCAGTGCTAGAGTAGGGGAGGTCTATAAGACCCAGTACTTC. Translated: CSARVGEVYKTQYF. The chain joins TRBV20-1 to TRBJ2-5, with a possible D match to TRBD2 (6 bases). Trimming took off 1 base at V and 6 bases at J, with 15 bases between the two ends. The CDR3 is 14 amino acids. CDR1 is DFQATT, CDR2 SNEGSKA, per germline (reference sequence).

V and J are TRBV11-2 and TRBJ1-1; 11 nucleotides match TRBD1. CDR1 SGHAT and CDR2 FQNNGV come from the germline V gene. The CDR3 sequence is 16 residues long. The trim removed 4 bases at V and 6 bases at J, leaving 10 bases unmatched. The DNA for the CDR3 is TGTGCCAGCAGCTCCCCCGGACAGGGGGCTTTCGCTGAAGCTTTCTTT. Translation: CASSSPGQGAFAEAFF. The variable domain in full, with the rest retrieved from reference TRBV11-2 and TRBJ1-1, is EAGVAQSPRYKIIEKRQSVAFWCNPISGHATLYWYQQILGQGPKLLIQFQNNGVVDDSQLPKDRFSAERLKGVDSTLKIQPAKLEDSAVYLCASSSPGQGAFAEAFFGQGTRLTVV.

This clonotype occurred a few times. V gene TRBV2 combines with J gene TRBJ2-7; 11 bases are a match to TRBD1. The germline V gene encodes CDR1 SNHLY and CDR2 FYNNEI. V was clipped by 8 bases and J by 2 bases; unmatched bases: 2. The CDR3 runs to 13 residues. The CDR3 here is CASRDRGAYEQYV. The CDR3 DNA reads TGTGCCAGCCGGGACAGGGGGGCCTACGAGCAGTACGTC.

In DNA form, the CDR3 reads TGCGCCAGCAGCCAAGATCCGGAAAATTCACCCCTCCACTTT. Protein: CASSQDPENSPLHF. This chain links TRBV4-1 with TRBJ1-6; no firm D call. The CDR3 has 14 amino acids. Trimming removed 0 bases at V and 7 bases at J, with 7 bases between. CDR1 and CDR2 from the germline V gene are MGHRA and YSYEKL.

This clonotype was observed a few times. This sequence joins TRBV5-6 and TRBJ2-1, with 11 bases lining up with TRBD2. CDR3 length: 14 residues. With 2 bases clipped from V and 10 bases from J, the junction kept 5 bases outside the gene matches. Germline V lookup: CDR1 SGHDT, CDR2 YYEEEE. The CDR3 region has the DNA TGTGCCAGCAGCTTTAGACTAGCGGGGAAAGAGCAGTTCTTC. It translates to CASSFRLAGKEQFF. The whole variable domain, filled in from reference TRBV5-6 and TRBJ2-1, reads DAGVTQSPTHLIKTRGQQVTLRCSPKSGHDTVSWYQQALGQGPQFIFQYYEEEERQRGNFPDRFSGHQFPNYSSELNVNALLLGDSALYLCASSFRLAGKEQFFGPGTRLTVL.

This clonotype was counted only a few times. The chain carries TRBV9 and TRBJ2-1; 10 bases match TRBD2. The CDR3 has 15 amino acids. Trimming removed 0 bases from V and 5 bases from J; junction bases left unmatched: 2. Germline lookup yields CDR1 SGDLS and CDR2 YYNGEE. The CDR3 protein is CASSVAAGGHNEQFF. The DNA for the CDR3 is TGTGCCAGCAGCGTAGCAGCGGGGGGGCACAATGAGCAGTTCTTC.

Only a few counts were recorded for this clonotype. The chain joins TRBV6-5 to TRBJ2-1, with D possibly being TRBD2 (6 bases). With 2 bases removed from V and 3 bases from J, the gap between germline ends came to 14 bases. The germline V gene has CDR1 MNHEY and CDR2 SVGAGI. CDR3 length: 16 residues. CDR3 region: CASSYLGIADYNEQFF. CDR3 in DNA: TGTGCCAGCAGTTACCTTGGGATAGCGGACTACAATGAGCAGTTCTTC.

Here the CDR3 reads CASLDGFTDTQYF. The CDR3 nucleotides are TGTGCCAGCTTAGATGGATTCACAGATACGCAGTATTTT. This chain links TRBV2 with TRBJ2-3; no definite D call. Per the germline V gene, CDR1 is SNHLY and CDR2 is FYNNEI. Trimming removed 8 bases from V and 2 bases from J, with 11 bases in between. The CDR3 is made up of 13 amino acids.

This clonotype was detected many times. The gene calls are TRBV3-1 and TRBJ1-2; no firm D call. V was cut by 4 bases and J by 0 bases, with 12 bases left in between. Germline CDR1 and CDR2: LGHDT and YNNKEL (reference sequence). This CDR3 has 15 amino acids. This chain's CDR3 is CASSPRTEPNYGYTF. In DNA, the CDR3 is TGTGCCAGCAGCCCACGGACGGAGCCTAACTATGGCTACACCTTC.

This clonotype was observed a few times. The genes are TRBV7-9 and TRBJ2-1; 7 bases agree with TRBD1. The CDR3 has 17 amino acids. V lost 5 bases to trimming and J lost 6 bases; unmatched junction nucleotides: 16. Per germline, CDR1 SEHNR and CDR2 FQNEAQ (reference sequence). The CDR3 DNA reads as TGTGCCAGCAGCACCTACCACAGGGGTTTAGGATTCAATGAGCAGTTCTTC. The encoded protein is CASSTYHRGLGFNEQFF.

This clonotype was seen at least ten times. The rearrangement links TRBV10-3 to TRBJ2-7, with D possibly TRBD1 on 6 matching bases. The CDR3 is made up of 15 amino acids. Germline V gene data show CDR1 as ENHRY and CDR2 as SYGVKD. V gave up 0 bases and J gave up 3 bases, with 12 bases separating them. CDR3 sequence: CAISESTTGYYEQYV. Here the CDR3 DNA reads TGTGCCATCAGTGAGTCCACGACAGGTTACTACGAGCAGTACGTC.

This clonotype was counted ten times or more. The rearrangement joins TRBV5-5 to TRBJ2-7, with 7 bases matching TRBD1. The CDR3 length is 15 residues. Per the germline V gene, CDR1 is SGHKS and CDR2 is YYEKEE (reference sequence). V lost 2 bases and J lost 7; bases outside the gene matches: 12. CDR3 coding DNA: TGTGCCAGCAGCTTAGGACAGGTGAGGGTTCTGGAGCAGTACGTC. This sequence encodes CASSLGQVRVLEQYV.

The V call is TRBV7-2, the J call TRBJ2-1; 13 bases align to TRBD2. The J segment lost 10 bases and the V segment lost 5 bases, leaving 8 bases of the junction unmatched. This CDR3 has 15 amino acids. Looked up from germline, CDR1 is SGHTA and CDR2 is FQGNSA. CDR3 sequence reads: CASSLRTSGGGEQFF. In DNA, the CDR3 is TGTGCCAGCAGCCTCAGGACTAGCGGGGGTGGGGAGCAGTTCTTC.

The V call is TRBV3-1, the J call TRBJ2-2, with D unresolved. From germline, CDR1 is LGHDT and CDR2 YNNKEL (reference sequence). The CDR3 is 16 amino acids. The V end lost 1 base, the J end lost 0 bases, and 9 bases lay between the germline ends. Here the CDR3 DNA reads TGTGCCAGCAGCCAAGTTCCTGAGGCGAACACCGGGGAGCTGTTTTTT. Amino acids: CASSQVPEANTGELFF.

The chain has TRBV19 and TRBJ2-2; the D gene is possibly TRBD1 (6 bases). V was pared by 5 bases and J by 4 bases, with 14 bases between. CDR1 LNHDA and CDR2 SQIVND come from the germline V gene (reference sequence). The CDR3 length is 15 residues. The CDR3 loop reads CASSPTGTGTGELFF. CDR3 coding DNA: TGTGCCAGTAGTCCAACAGGGACGGGCACCGGGGAGCTGTTTTTT.

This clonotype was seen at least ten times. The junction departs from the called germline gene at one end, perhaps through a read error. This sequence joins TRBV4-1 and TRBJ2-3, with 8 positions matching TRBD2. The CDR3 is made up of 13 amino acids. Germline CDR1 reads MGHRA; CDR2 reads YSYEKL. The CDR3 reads CASSRTSKDTQYF. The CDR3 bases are TGCGCCAGCAGCCGGACTAGCAAAGATACGCAGTATTTT.

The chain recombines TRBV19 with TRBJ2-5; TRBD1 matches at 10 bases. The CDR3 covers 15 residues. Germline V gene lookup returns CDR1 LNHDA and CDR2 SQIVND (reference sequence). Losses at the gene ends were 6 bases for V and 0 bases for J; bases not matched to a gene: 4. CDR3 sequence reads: CASRGTGAYQETQYF. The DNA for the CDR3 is TGTGCCAGTAGGGGGACAGGGGCGTACCAAGAGACCCAGTACTTC.

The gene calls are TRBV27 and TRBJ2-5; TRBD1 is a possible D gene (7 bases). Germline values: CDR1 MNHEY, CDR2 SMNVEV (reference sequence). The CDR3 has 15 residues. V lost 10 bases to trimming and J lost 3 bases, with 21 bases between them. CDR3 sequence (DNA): TGTGCCACCTCTAGCGAGGGGGACAGCAAAGAGACCCAGTACTTC. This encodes CATSSEGDSKETQYF.

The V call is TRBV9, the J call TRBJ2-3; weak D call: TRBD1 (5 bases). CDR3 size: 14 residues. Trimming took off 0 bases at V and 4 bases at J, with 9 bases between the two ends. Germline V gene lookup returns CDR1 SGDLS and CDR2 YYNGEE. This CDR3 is CASSVVPGPDTQYF. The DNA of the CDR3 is TGTGCCAGCAGCGTAGTCCCAGGGCCAGATACGCAGTATTTT.

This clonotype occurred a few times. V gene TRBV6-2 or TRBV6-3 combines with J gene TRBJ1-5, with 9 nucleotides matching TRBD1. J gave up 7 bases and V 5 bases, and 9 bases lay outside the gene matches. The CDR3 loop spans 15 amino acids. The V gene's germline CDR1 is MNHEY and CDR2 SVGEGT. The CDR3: CASSTGTGRGQPQHF. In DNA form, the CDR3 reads TGTGCCAGCAGTACCGGGACAGGGAGGGGACAGCCCCAGCATTTT.

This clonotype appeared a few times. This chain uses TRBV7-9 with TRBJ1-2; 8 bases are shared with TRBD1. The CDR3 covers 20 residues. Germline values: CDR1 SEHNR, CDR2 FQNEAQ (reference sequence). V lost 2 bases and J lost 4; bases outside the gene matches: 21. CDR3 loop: CASSLYLSGGTGAFFYGYTF. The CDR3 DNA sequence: TGTGCCAGCAGCTTATACTTATCAGGAGGGACAGGCGCGTTCTTCTATGGCTACACCTTC.

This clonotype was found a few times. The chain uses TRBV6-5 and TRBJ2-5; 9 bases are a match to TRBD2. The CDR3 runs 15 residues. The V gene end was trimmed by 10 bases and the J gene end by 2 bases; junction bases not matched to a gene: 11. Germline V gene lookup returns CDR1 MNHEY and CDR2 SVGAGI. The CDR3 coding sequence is TGTGCCACCCGAATCGGCGGGGGGGTACAAGAGACCCAGTACTTC. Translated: CATRIGGGVQETQYF.